A single sample is the source of the 32 T cell receptor beta chains below, sequenced in a study of T cell responses to AZD1222 COVID-19 vaccine. Only in-frame clones appear in the TCRdb table, and some are missing; sequencing was by immunoSEQ multiplex PCR. The sample holds approximately 120,000 clones, 90% seen once. Sequenced here: peripheral blood, sampled on day 0 of MenACWY control vaccination. The receptor source for this set is an adult in good health.

V is TRBV7-2 and J is TRBJ1-2, with unresolved D. Trimming pared 2 bases from V and 5 bases from J, leaving 12 bases between. This CDR3 is built from 14 residues. Germline CDR1 reads SGHTA; CDR2 reads FQGNSA. The CDR3 loop reads CASSLPSIKYGYTF. The CDR3 region has the DNA TGTGCCAGCAGCTTACCTAGCATTAAATATGGCTACACCTTC.

The V gene is TRBV7-8, the J gene TRBJ1-2, with 9 bases identical to TRBD1. CDR1 SGHVS and CDR2 FQNEAQ come from the germline V gene. Trimming removed 5 bases from V and 8 bases from J; junction bases left unmatched: 6. CDR3 size: 13 residues. CDR3 DNA: TGTGCCAGCAGCAGCACAGGGGGCCGGGGCTACACCTTC. It is translated as CASSSTGGRGYTF.

The chain couples TRBV12-3 or TRBV12-4 to TRBJ2-5; D perhaps matches TRBD1 (5 bases). Trimming took 7 bases from V and 2 from J, leaving 8 bases between them. The CDR3 runs to 12 residues. CDR3 sequence reads: CASTAGQETQYF. CDR3 sequence (DNA): TGTGCCAGCACCGCAGGGCAAGAGACCCAGTACTTC.

The chain links TRBV9 to TRBJ2-7; tentative D call: TRBD1 (5 bases). V dropped 0 bases and J dropped 1 base, with 8 bases sitting between them. Looked up from germline, CDR1 is SGDLS and CDR2 is YYNGEE. The CDR3 length is 14 residues. The CDR3 protein is CASSVARQSYEQYF. In DNA, the CDR3 is TGTGCCAGCAGCGTAGCTCGACAGTCCTACGAGCAGTACTTC.

This chain joins TRBV11-3 and TRBJ2-1; 8 nucleotides line up with TRBD2. The CDR3 covers 15 residues. The germline V gene has CDR1 SGHNT and CDR2 YENEEA. V shed 3 bases and J 4 bases; nucleotides not matched to a gene: 5. CDR3 region: CASSFGGAQYNEQFF. The CDR3 DNA reads TGTGCCAGCAGCTTCGGGGGGGCCCAATACAATGAGCAGTTCTTC.

The chain joins TRBV11-2 to TRBJ1-4; tentatively, D is TRBD1 (5 bases). Germline-derived CDR1 and CDR2 are SGHAT and FQNNGV. V was shortened by 1 base and J by 5 bases, with 11 bases between the two germline ends. The CDR3 covers 15 residues. Here the CDR3 reads CASSLGAGLNEKLFF. As DNA, the CDR3 is TGTGCCAGCAGCTTAGGGGCAGGGCTAAATGAAAAACTGTTTTTT.

V gene TRBV7-9 combines with J gene TRBJ2-1; D unclear. The ends were cut back, 1 base at V and 4 bases at J, with 8 bases in the middle. Germline-derived CDR1 and CDR2 are SEHNR and FQNEAQ (reference sequence). This CDR3 spans 14 amino acids. This CDR3 reads CASSLVSDYNEQFF. As DNA, the CDR3 is TGTGCCAGCAGCTTAGTCTCGGATTACAATGAGCAGTTCTTC.

V and J are TRBV7-6 and TRBJ2-3; D gene ambiguous. The germline CDR1 and CDR2 sequences are SGHVS and FNYEAQ. CDR3 size: 12 residues. The V end was cut by 5 bases, the J end by 6 bases, with 9 bases between. This chain's CDR3 is CASSPGPDTQYF. The CDR3 DNA is TGTGCCAGCAGCCCCGGCCCCGATACGCAGTATTTT.

This chain joins TRBV7-6 and TRBJ1-4; 9 bases are shared with TRBD1. The V gene's germline CDR1 is SGHVS and CDR2 FNYEAQ. V gave up 9 bases and J gave up 0 bases; unmatched junction bases: 8. The CDR3 consists of 16 residues. CDR3 protein: CASKQGAAATNEKLFF. Here the CDR3 DNA reads TGTGCCAGTAAACAGGGGGCAGCCGCAACTAATGAAAAACTGTTTTTT.

J is TRBJ2-5 and V is TRBV7-2, with 8 bases aligning to TRBD1. The CDR3 extends over 17 amino acids. Looked up from germline, CDR1 is SGHTA and CDR2 is FQGNSA. With V trimmed by 1 base and J by 7 bases, 14 bases remained unmatched. DNA of the CDR3: TGTGCCAGCAGCTTAGGGTCCCGACAGGGGCTACGGGGGACCCAGTACTTC. This codes for CASSLGSRQGLRGTQYF. Filled out from reference TRBV7-2 and TRBJ2-5, the complete variable domain reads GAGVSQSPSNKVTEKGKDVELRCDPISGHTALYWYRQSLGQGLEFLIYFQGNSAPDKSGLPSDRFSAERTGGSVSTLTIQRTQQEDSAVYLCASSLGSRQGLRGTQYFGPGTRLLVL.

V and J are TRBV10-3 and TRBJ1-3; the D gene is possibly TRBD1 (6 bases). V gave up 3 bases and J gave up 0 bases, with 12 bases separating them. The CDR3 spans 16 residues. Germline CDR1 and CDR2: ENHRY and SYGVKD. CDR3: CAISDVGQYSGNTIYF. DNA for the CDR3: TGTGCCATCAGTGATGTCGGACAGTACTCTGGAAACACCATATATTTT.

The chain links TRBV6-6 to TRBJ1-1, with no clear D. Germline-derived CDR1 and CDR2 are MNHNY and SVGAGI (reference sequence). The CDR3 sequence is 12 residues long. Trimming took 6 bases from V and 5 from J, leaving 10 bases between them. Here the CDR3 DNA reads TGTGCCAGCAGGTTTCGAGGAACTGAAGCTTTCTTT. Translated: CASRFRGTEAFF.

The chain recombines TRBV28 with TRBJ1-3; D unresolved. Trimming removed 4 bases from V and 0 bases from J, with 19 bases in between. The germline CDR1 and CDR2 sequences are MDHEN and SYDVKM. The CDR3 is 18 amino acids. Here the CDR3 reads CASSYPSGRLGSGNTIYF. The CDR3 nucleotides are TGTGCCAGCAGTTATCCTTCGGGCAGACTAGGCTCTGGAAACACCATATATTTT.

This rearrangement joins TRBV3-1 (or the pseudogene TRBV3-2) to TRBJ1-6; D is undetermined. The CDR3 is 16 residues long. V lost 0 bases, J lost 7 bases, and 13 bases lay in between. CDR1 is LGHDT and CDR2 is YNNKEL in the germline V gene (reference sequence). In DNA, the CDR3 is TGTGCCAGCAGCCAAGATCGGAGGGTGCCGAATTCACCCCTCCACTTT. Amino acid sequence: CASSQDRRVPNSPLHF.

The V call is TRBV4-2, the J call TRBJ1-1, with 8 positions matching TRBD1. V lost 1 base and J lost 3; bases outside the gene matches: 7. Germline V CDR1 and CDR2: LGHNA, YNFKEQ. The CDR3 is 16 residues long. The CDR3 bases are TGTGCCAGCAGCCAAGTTCAGGGGGCGGTAGACACTGAAGCTTTCTTT. As protein: CASSQVQGAVDTEAFF.

The rearrangement links TRBV27 to TRBJ1-5; D gene uncertain. CDR3 length equals 17 residues. Germline loops: CDR1 MNHEY, CDR2 SMNVEV (reference sequence). Trimming left V 4 bases short and J 4 bases short, with 20 bases between. The CDR3 is CASSSTAPRPWNQPQHF. In nucleotides, the CDR3 is TGTGCCAGCAGTTCAACAGCCCCGCGACCGTGGAATCAGCCCCAGCATTTT.

This chain links TRBV12-3 or TRBV12-4 with TRBJ1-5; no clear D. Trimming cost V 4 bases and J 5 bases, with 6 bases left between them. The CDR3 has 12 residues. The CDR3 sequence: CASSWADQPQHF. In DNA, the CDR3 is TGTGCCAGCAGTTGGGCGGATCAGCCCCAGCATTTT.

The genes are TRBV29-1 and TRBJ2-1, with D possibly being TRBD1 (5 bases). CDR3 length: 13 residues. V shed 5 bases and J shed 7 bases, with 15 bases lying between them. CDR1 is SQVTM and CDR2 is ANQGSEA in the germline V gene. In DNA form, the CDR3 reads TGCAGCGTTTTTGGGCAGGGTTGGAATGAGCAGTTCTTC. This translates into CSVFGQGWNEQFF.

This chain links TRBV19 with TRBJ2-7; tentatively, D is TRBD1 (6 bases). The V end lost 10 bases, the J end lost 4 bases, and 17 bases lay between the germline ends. Germline V gene lookup returns CDR1 LNHDA and CDR2 SQIVND (reference sequence). The CDR3 has 13 amino acids. CDR3 bases: TGTGCCACCGCCTTGGACAGTTTTTACGAGCAGTACTTC. Translation gives CATALDSFYEQYF.

This chain connects TRBV18 to TRBJ1-1; 8 nucleotides align to TRBD1. The V segment lost 4 bases and the J segment 4 bases; nucleotides outside the gene matches: 8. Germline V gene lookup returns CDR1 KGHSH and CDR2 LQKENI. The CDR3 covers 15 residues. The CDR3 sequence: CASSQNGQGGTEAFF. The CDR3 bases are TGTGCCAGCTCACAGAACGGACAGGGTGGCACTGAAGCTTTCTTT.

The chain recombines TRBV7-2 with TRBJ2-2; D might be TRBD1 (5 bases). This CDR3 region has 16 residues. Germline CDR1 and CDR2: SGHTA and FQGNSA. V lost 4 bases and J 5 bases, leaving 17 bases between the germline ends. Written as DNA, the CDR3 is TGTGCCAGCAGCTGGGGCCCGGCAGGTCAAACCGGGGAGCTGTTTTTT. Translation: CASSWGPAGQTGELFF.

This chain connects TRBV27 to TRBJ2-2; the D gene is possibly TRBD1 (6 bases). The V gene's germline CDR1 is MNHEY and CDR2 SMNVEV (reference sequence). The CDR3 totals 15 residues. V lost 9 bases to trimming and J lost 0 bases, with 14 bases between them. Here the CDR3 reads CASKQGTANTGELFF. For the CDR3, the DNA is TGTGCCAGTAAACAGGGTACTGCGAACACCGGGGAGCTGTTTTTT.

This chain links TRBV9 with TRBJ1-2; 7 positions match TRBD1. There are 13 residues in the CDR3. The V segment lost 4 bases and the J segment 8 bases; nucleotides outside the gene matches: 8. The germline V gene encodes CDR1 SGDLS and CDR2 YYNGEE. The CDR3 protein is CASSPVQGGGYTF. The CDR3 nucleotides read TGTGCCAGCAGCCCTGTTCAGGGGGGAGGCTACACCTTC. The full variable domain, in which reference TRBV9 and TRBJ1-2 provide the parts outside the CDR3, is DSGVTQTPKHLITATGQRVTLRCSPRSGDLSVYWYQQSLDQGLQFLIQYYNGEERAKGNILERFSAQQFPDLHSELNLSSLELGDSALYFCASSPVQGGGYTFGSGTRLTVV.

The gene calls are TRBV5-1 and TRBJ2-6, with D perhaps TRBD1 (6 bases). The CDR3 extends over 16 amino acids. CDR1 SGHRS and CDR2 YFSETQ come from the germline V gene. Trimming left V 4 bases short and J 0 bases short, with 11 bases between. CDR3 protein: CASSGDRRSGANVLTF. DNA for the CDR3: TGCGCCAGCAGCGGAGACAGGCGCTCTGGGGCCAACGTCCTGACTTTC. The whole variable domain, remainder taken from reference TRBV5-1 and TRBJ2-6, is KAGVTQTPRYLIKTRGQQVTLSCSPISGHRSVSWYQQTPGQGLQFLFEYFSETQRNKGNFPGRFSGRQFSNSRSEMNVSTLELGDSALYLCASSGDRRSGANVLTFGAGSRLTVL.

The chain couples TRBV27 to TRBJ2-7; no reliable D call. CDR1 MNHEY and CDR2 SMNVEV come from the germline V gene (reference sequence). V was pared by 3 bases and J by 3 bases, with 3 bases between. This CDR3 has 11 amino acids. The CDR3 here is CASSFLYEQYF. The CDR3 nucleotides are TGTGCCAGCAGTTTCCTCTACGAGCAGTACTTC.

The chain has TRBV19 and TRBJ2-7, with TRBD2 matching 8 bases. The CDR3 sequence is 13 residues long. The J segment lost 3 bases and the V segment lost 10 bases, leaving 8 bases of the junction unmatched. Germline CDR1 and CDR2: LNHDA and SQIVND (reference sequence). As DNA, the CDR3 is TGTGCCATTCCCGGGGGGGGCGGCTACGAGCAGTACTTC. Its protein is CAIPGGGGYEQYF.

The chain employs TRBV24-1 and TRBJ2-1; 12 bases line up with TRBD1. V lost 0 bases and J lost 11; bases outside the gene matches: 4. The germline V gene has CDR1 KGHDR and CDR2 SFDVKD. The CDR3 is 15 amino acids. As DNA, the CDR3 is TGTGCCACCAGTGATTTGAGTGGGACAGGGGGCAAGCAGTTCTTC. Its translation: CATSDLSGTGGKQFF.

A single count supports this clone. The chain is built from TRBV5-6 and TRBJ2-5; TRBD1 aligns across 9 bases. There are 16 residues in the CDR3. Germline V gives CDR1 SGHDT, CDR2 YYEEEE. The J segment lost 5 bases and the V segment lost 3 bases, leaving 11 bases of the junction unmatched. The CDR3 DNA reads as TGTGCCAGCAGCTCCCCGGGGACAGGGAGGGAGGAGACCCAGTACTTC. It encodes CASSSPGTGREETQYF.

This clone appeared a few times. The chain has TRBV4-2 and TRBJ2-5; 8 nucleotides align to TRBD2. After removal of 0 bases from V and 4 bases from J, the junction contained 7 bases not matched to a gene. The germline V gene encodes CDR1 LGHNA and CDR2 YNFKEQ. This CDR3 contains 16 residues. CDR3 protein: CASSQEWRGVRETQYF. The CDR3 nucleotides read TGTGCCAGCAGCCAAGAATGGCGGGGGGTCCGAGAGACCCAGTACTTC.

The CDR3 reads CASRSAGTGGNTIYF. The CDR3 DNA reads TGTGCCAGCAGGTCCGCCGGGACAGGGGGAAACACCATATATTTT. The rearrangement joins TRBV6-5 to TRBJ1-3; 9 bases match TRBD1. The V gene end was trimmed by 6 bases and the J gene end by 4 bases; junction bases not matched to a gene: 7. The germline CDR1 and CDR2 sequences are MNHEY and SVGAGI. CDR3 size: 15 residues.

The chain joins TRBV10-1 to TRBJ1-5; D is uncertain. V lost 0 bases to trimming and J lost 7 bases, with 4 bases between them. Germline CDR1 WNHNN, CDR2 SYGVQD (reference sequence). CDR3 size: 12 residues. CDR3 loop: CASSESHQPQHF. CDR3 DNA: TGCGCCAGCAGTGAGTCCCACCAGCCCCAGCATTTT.

Details on this clone: The junction shows a germline mismatch at one end, possibly a read error. CDR3 sequence: CASSERMSLF. The CDR3 DNA reads as TGTGCCAGCAGTGAACGGATGAGTCTCTTC. The chain joins TRBV6-1 to TRBJ1-2; D unresolved. The CDR3 has 10 residues. Germline values: CDR1 MNHNS, CDR2 SASEGT.